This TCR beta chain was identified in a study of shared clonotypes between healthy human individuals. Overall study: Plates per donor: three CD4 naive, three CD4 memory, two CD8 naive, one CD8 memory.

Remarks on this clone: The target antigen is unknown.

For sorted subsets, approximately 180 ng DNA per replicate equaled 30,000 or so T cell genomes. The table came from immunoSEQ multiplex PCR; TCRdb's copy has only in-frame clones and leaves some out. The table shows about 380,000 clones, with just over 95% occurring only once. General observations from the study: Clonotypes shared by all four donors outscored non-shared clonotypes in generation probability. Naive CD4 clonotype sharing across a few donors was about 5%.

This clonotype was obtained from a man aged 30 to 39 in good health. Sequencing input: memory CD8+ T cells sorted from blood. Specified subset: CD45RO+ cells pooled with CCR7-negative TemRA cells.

CDR3 coding DNA: TGTGCCAGCTCACCGGTTCAGTTTTCCTATGGCTACACCTTC. Translated, it gives CASSPVQFSYGYTF. This chain uses TRBV18 with TRBJ1-2; the D is unclear. V lost 3 bases and J 4 bases, leaving 12 bases between the germline ends. In germline, CDR1 is KGHSH, CDR2 LQKENI. This CDR3 contains 14 residues.